These 28 T cell receptor beta chains originate from one sample sequenced in a study of regulatory T cells in long-lasting Graves disease. Investigators prepared the TCR beta libraries by applying iRepertoire HTBI primers and Arm-PCR of CDR3 regions. Via MiXCR, TCRdb re-called the multiplex PCR reads, giving one row per CDR3 protein. The sample consists of 200,000 to 300,000 distinct CDR3 sequences, 20% of them appearing once. The time point is: newly diagnosed GD, antithyroid drugs for less than 3 months. RNA from PBMCs was the source of the TCR library. The specimen comprised peripheral blood mononuclear cells (PBMCs), sampled at new diagnosis, from a patient treated with antithyroid drugs. These receptors originate from a female donor with Graves disease.

Ten or more counts support this clonotype. This chain joins TRBV7-2 and TRBJ2-3, with 11 bases matching TRBD1. The J segment lost 7 bases and the V segment lost 5 bases, leaving 11 bases of the junction unmatched. This CDR3 has 16 amino acids. The germline V gene encodes CDR1 SGHTA and CDR2 FQGNSA. The DNA for the CDR3 is TGTGCCAGCAGCCGCGGGGACAGGGGGGGTGGGTATACGCAGTATTTT. It codes for CASSRGDRGGGYTQYF.

This clonotype showed up just a few times. This chain connects TRBV20-1 to TRBJ2-5; TRBD2 agrees at 12 bases. There are 14 residues in the CDR3. Looked up from germline, CDR1 is DFQATT and CDR2 is SNEGSKA (reference sequence). J gave up 5 bases and V 2 bases, and 3 bases lay outside the gene matches. The CDR3 coding sequence is TGCAGTGCTAGAACTAGCGGGGGGAGGGAGACCCAGTACTTC. This codes for CSARTSGGRETQYF.

This clonotype appeared a few times. A far larger clone is off by one base, so a read error is likely. The V gene is TRBV2, the J gene TRBJ2-3; D could derive from TRBD1 or TRBD2 (5 bases each). This CDR3 has 17 residues. Germline assignment: CDR1 SNHLY and CDR2 FYNNEI. The chain's CDR3 is CASGERGGQAGTDTQYF. CDR3 in DNA: TGTGCCAGCGGTGAACGGGGCGGGCAGGCAGGCACAGATACGCAGTATTTT.

This clonotype was counted ten times or more. The chain uses TRBV7-3 and TRBJ1-1; a possible D gene is TRBD1 (6 bases). The CDR3 extends over 13 amino acids. The ends were cut back, 5 bases at V and 2 bases at J, with 9 bases in the middle. In germline, CDR1 is SGHTA, CDR2 FQGTGA. The CDR3 DNA reads TGTGCCAGCAGCAGACAGGTTAACACTGAAGCTTTCTTT. It codes for CASSRQVNTEAFF.

The chain employs TRBV12-3 or TRBV12-4 and TRBJ1-5; a possible D gene is TRBD1 (5 bases). The CDR3 runs 15 residues. V was pared by 1 base and J by 2 bases, with 9 bases between. In DNA form, the CDR3 reads TGTGCCAGCAGTTTAGAGAGGGGAGGCAATCAGCCCCAGCATTTT. Amino acid sequence: CASSLERGGNQPQHF.

Only a few counts were recorded for this clonotype. Likely a read error: the CDR3 ends without its conserved phenylalanine or tryptophan. No DNA is shown, since the ends of the CDR3 on it are uncertain; the CDR3 is the one TCRdb lists. The chain combines TRBV28 with TRBJ2-7. Germline values: CDR1 MDHEN, CDR2 SYDVKM. The CDR3 length equals 9 residues, ends included. The chain's CDR3 is CASSSLVLG.

Turning to this clonotype: Possible read error: a much larger clone is one base away. This chain uses TRBV18 with TRBJ2-3; unclear D gene. The CDR3 covers 16 residues. Germline V lookup: CDR1 KGHSH, CDR2 LQKENI. With 1 base removed from V and 0 bases from J, the gap between germline ends came to 11 bases. As DNA, the CDR3 is TGTGCCAGCTCACCACAGCAGGATTCTAGCACAGATACGCAGTATTTT. Its translation is CASSPQQDSSTDTQYF.

In its sample, this clonotype was seen many times. The gene calls are TRBV4-2 and TRBJ1-6; D not resolved. The CDR3 totals 14 residues. V lost 0 bases and J lost 6, with 6 bases in between. Germline V gene data show CDR1 as LGHNA and CDR2 as YNFKEQ. This CDR3 is CASSQDTFNSPLHF. For the CDR3, the DNA is TGTGCCAGCAGCCAAGACACTTTTAATTCACCCCTCCACTTT.

In this sample, this clonotype turned up many times. The CDR3 reads CASSLSTGTAKNIQYF. As DNA, the CDR3 is TGTGCCAGCAGCCTATCGACAGGGACAGCCAAAAACATTCAGTACTTC. The genes are TRBV7-2 and TRBJ2-4, with 7 bases identical to TRBD1. The CDR3 length is 16 residues. Germline V CDR1 and CDR2: SGHTA, FQGNSA. V lost 5 bases, J lost 0 bases, and 7 bases stayed unmatched.

The rearrangement uses TRBV25-1 and TRBJ2-1; no clear D. Looked up from germline, CDR1 is MGHDK and CDR2 is SYGVNS. V dropped 3 bases and J dropped 4 bases, with 13 bases sitting between them. This CDR3 has 15 amino acids. The CDR3 region has the DNA TGTGCCAGCAGTGATTACACCGTACTGTACAATGAGCAGTTCTTC. Protein sequence: CASSDYTVLYNEQFF.

As concerns this clonotype: This likely traces to a read error, being one base from a far larger clone. V usage is TRBV6-5 and J usage is TRBJ2-1; 10 nucleotides match TRBD2. This CDR3 has 17 amino acids. Germline assignment: CDR1 MNHEY and CDR2 SVGAGI. Here the CDR3 DNA reads TGTGCCAGCAGTTCCCTCCAAGCGGGGGGGCATTTGAAGACCCAGTGCTTC. This codes for CASSSLQAGGHLKTQCF.

This chain connects TRBV7-9 to TRBJ1-2, with 11 bases identical to TRBD1. There are 19 residues in the CDR3. Germline CDR1 reads SEHNR; CDR2 reads FQNEAQ (reference sequence). V lost 1 base and J lost 1; bases outside the gene matches: 11. CDR3: CASSLGPPGQGVINYGYTF. CDR3 nucleotides: TGTGCCAGCAGCTTAGGACCCCCGGGACAGGGGGTTATTAACTATGGCTACACCTTC.

The rearrangement uses TRBV6-5 and TRBJ2-4; perhaps D is TRBD1 or TRBD2 (5 bases each). TRBJ2-3 explains the end of the DNA better; the J call may be wrong. Germline V gene sequence: CDR1 MNHEY, CDR2 SVGAGI. This CDR3 has 11 residues. The CDR3 here is CASSYGGTQYF. In DNA form, the CDR3 reads TGTGCCAGCAGTTACGGGGGTACGCAGTATTTT.

Notes on this clonotype: This may come from a read error, since a much larger clone is one base off. The chain links TRBV30 to TRBJ1-1, with D maybe TRBD1 (5 bases). The CDR3 totals 13 residues. V was trimmed by 6 bases and J by 3 bases, leaving 14 bases between them. Germline-derived CDR1 and CDR2 are GTSNPN and SVGIG (reference sequence). The CDR3 sequence: CACQTERDTEAFF. In nucleotides, the CDR3 is TGTGCCTGCCAGACAGAGCGGGACACTGAAGCTTTCTTT.

This clonotype showed up just a few times. The chain couples TRBV7-2 to TRBJ2-7, with 9 nucleotides matching TRBD2. J gave up 5 bases and V 1 base, and 3 bases lay outside the gene matches. Per the germline V gene, CDR1 is SGHTA and CDR2 is FQGNSA. The CDR3 consists of 14 residues. The DNA of the CDR3 is TGTGCCAGCAGCTTAGGGTGGACTAGCGACGAGCAGTACTTC. This codes for CASSLGWTSDEQYF.

The chain joins TRBV24-1 to TRBJ1-1; D gene ambiguous. The CDR3 loop spans 13 amino acids. The germline V gene encodes CDR1 KGHDR and CDR2 SFDVKD. V shed 4 bases and J shed 4 bases, with 9 bases lying between them. The CDR3 sequence is CATSEQSGTEAFF. CDR3 coding DNA: TGTGCCACCAGTGAACAAAGTGGCACTGAAGCTTTCTTT.

This clonotype was detected ten times or more. The V gene is TRBV28, the J gene TRBJ2-7, with 8 bases that match TRBD1. Looked up from germline, CDR1 is MDHEN and CDR2 is SYDVKM. The CDR3 length is 16 residues. The V and J ends lost 5 bases and 6 bases, in that order; junction bases with no gene match: 15. The CDR3 protein is CASSLSGTGGLREQYF. DNA of the CDR3: TGTGCCAGCAGTCTCTCGGGGACAGGTGGGTTACGCGAGCAGTACTTC. Full variable domain (rest looked up from reference TRBV28 and TRBJ2-7): DVKVTQSSRYLVKRTGEKVFLECVQDMDHENMFWYRQDPGLGLRLIYFSYDVKMKEKGDIPEGYSVSREKKERFSLILESASTNQTSMYLCASSLSGTGGLREQYFGPGTRLTVT.

This chain joins TRBV20-1 and TRBJ1-2; D is ambiguous. Germline loops: CDR1 DFQATT, CDR2 SNEGSKA (reference sequence). The CDR3 loop spans 13 amino acids. V gave up 0 bases and J gave up 2 bases, with 7 bases separating them. This chain's CDR3 is CSAREGINYGYTF. The DNA of the CDR3 is TGCAGTGCTAGAGAGGGAATCAACTATGGCTACACCTTC.

Notes on this clonotype: A clone one base away is much larger, so this may be a read error. The chain employs TRBV14 and TRBJ2-2; D call uncertain. Between the trimmed V and J ends, which lost 4 bases and 9 bases, there was a span of 12 bases. Germline CDR1 reads SGHDN; CDR2 reads FVKESK. The CDR3 is 13 residues long. CDR3 bases: TGTGCCAGCAGCCTCTATATGGCCAGGGAGCTGTTTTTT. It encodes CASSLYMARELFF.

The rearrangement joins TRBV5-6 to TRBJ1-2; TRBD1 matches 9 bases. J lost 8 bases, V lost 5 bases, and 7 bases had no gene match. CDR3 length: 13 amino acids. Germline V CDR1 and CDR2: SGHDT, YYEEEE. The CDR3 reads CASSSGTGTGYTF. CDR3 bases: TGTGCCAGCAGTTCCGGGACAGGGACCGGCTACACCTTC.

This chain joins TRBV7-2 and TRBJ2-5; 7 positions agree with TRBD1. With 4 bases clipped from V and 7 bases from J, the junction kept 6 bases outside the gene matches. Looked up from germline, CDR1 is SGHTA and CDR2 is FQGNSA. The CDR3 is 13 amino acids. Written as DNA, the CDR3 is TGTGCCAGCAGCTCGGGACAGCCCGGGACCCAGTACTTC. Translated, it gives CASSSGQPGTQYF.

This clonotype is large in the sample. The V and J genes are TRBV7-9 and TRBJ2-1, with TRBD2 matching over 15 bases. There are 19 residues in the CDR3. CDR1 is SEHNR, CDR2 FQNEAQ, per germline (reference sequence). Trimming cost V 4 bases and J 15 bases; bases outside gene matches: 22. For the CDR3, the DNA is TGTGCCAGCAGCTCAGAGTGGGACGGACTAGCGGGAGGGCCCGGTGTTGGGTTCTTC. It translates to CASSSEWDGLAGGPGVGFF.

The rearrangement joins TRBV6-2 or TRBV6-3 to TRBJ2-3, with D tentatively TRBD1 or TRBD2 (6 bases each). V dropped 6 bases and J dropped 4 bases, with 17 bases sitting between them. Germline loops: CDR1 MNHEY, CDR2 SVGEGT. The CDR3 loop spans 15 amino acids. CDR3 bases: TGTGCCAGCAGGCCTCCGGGGGCGAAGGCAGATACGCAGTATTTT. Its translation is CASRPPGAKADTQYF.

Many counts were recorded for this clonotype. This chain uses TRBV18 with TRBJ2-7; perhaps TRBD1 as D (6 bases). V shed 3 bases and J shed 7 bases, with 16 bases lying between them. The CDR3 is 14 residues long. From germline, CDR1 is KGHSH and CDR2 LQKENI. DNA of the CDR3: TGTGCCAGCTCACCTGGACAGAGGGGCGGGGAGCAGTACTTC. It yields the protein CASSPGQRGGEQYF.

This clonotype was detected ten times or more. The CDR3 loop is CASSRRGLNPDIQYF. DNA of the CDR3: TGTGCCAGCAGTCGTAGAGGACTGAACCCGGACATTCAGTACTTC. The chain has TRBV6-1 and TRBJ2-4; D is possibly TRBD2 (5 bases). This CDR3 has 15 amino acids. Trimming left V 5 bases short and J 8 bases short, with 19 bases between. Looked up from germline, CDR1 is MNHNS and CDR2 is SASEGT.

In this sample, this clonotype turned up many times. The V gene is TRBV6-2 or TRBV6-3, the J gene TRBJ2-7; a weak D match, TRBD2 (6 bases). Germline loops: CDR1 MNHEY, CDR2 SVGEGT. The V end lost 2 bases, the J end lost 0 bases, and 8 bases lay between the germline ends. The CDR3 has 14 residues. The CDR3 region is CASSYAGSSYEQYF. In DNA form, the CDR3 reads TGTGCCAGCAGTTACGCGGGGAGCTCCTACGAGCAGTACTTC.

The gene calls are TRBV14 and TRBJ2-5; the D is unclear. Germline values: CDR1 SGHDN, CDR2 FVKESK. The CDR3 contains 14 residues. V was shortened by 0 bases and J by 5 bases, with 10 bases between the two germline ends. The CDR3 region has the DNA TGTGCCAGCAGCCAAGAGCCTAGTCGGGAGACCCAGTACTTC. Translation: CASSQEPSRETQYF.

This clonotype was detected only a few times. The J gene is TRBJ2-2, the V gene TRBV10-2, with D tentatively TRBD1 (6 bases). CDR1 is WSHSY and CDR2 is SAAADI in the germline V gene. The CDR3 extends over 20 amino acids. The V end was cut by 3 bases, the J end by 2 bases, with 25 bases between. The CDR3 bases are TGCGCCAGCAGTGAATCGCCGGGACACCGGACGGTTATAAACACCGGGGAGCTGTTTTTT. Translating gives CASSESPGHRTVINTGELFF.